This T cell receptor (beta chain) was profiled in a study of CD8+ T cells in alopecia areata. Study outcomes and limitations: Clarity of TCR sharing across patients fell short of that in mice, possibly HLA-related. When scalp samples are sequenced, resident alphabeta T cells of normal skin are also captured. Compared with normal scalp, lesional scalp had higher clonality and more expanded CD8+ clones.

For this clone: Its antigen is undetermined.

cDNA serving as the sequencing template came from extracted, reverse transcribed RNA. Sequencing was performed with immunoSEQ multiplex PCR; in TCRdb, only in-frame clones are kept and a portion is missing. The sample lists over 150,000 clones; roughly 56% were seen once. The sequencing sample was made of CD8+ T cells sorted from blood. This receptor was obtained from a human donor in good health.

The CDR3 region is CASSLDVRAGTEAFF. CDR3 in DNA: TGTGCCAGCAGCTTAGACGTCAGGGCTGGAACTGAAGCTTTCTTT. The chain couples TRBV7-2 to TRBJ1-1; D possibly corresponds to TRBD1 (5 bases). CDR1 is SGHTA, CDR2 FQGNSA, per germline. The length of the CDR3 is 15 residues. V lost 1 base and J 5 bases, leaving 14 bases between the germline ends. The complete variable domain, with remaining parts taken from reference TRBV7-2 and TRBJ1-1, reads GAGVSQSPSNKVTEKGKDVELRCDPISGHTALYWYRQSLGQGLEFLIYFQGNSAPDKSGLPSDRFSAERTGGSVSTLTIQRTQQEDSAVYLCASSLDVRAGTEAFFGQGTRLTVV.